This T cell receptor (beta chain) was captured by sequencing in a study of PD-1 blockade in classical Hodgkin lymphoma. Germline assignment: CDR1 LNHDA and CDR2 SQIVND (reference sequence). The CDR3 consists of 16 residues. V gave up 5 bases and J gave up 1 base; unmatched junction bases: 4. A remark on this clone: Its antigen is still unknown.

Every patient was affected by relapse after autologous stem cell transplantation, while exposure to brentuximab vedotin was not uniform. Study-level points and caveats: Reports described newly diagnosed patients as having lower baseline TCR diversity than healthy donors. What caused the repertoire differences, perhaps disease activity or prior therapy, remains undefined.

Repertoires were generated with immunoSEQ multiplex PCR, while TCRdb's copy carries only in-frame clones and drops some. The sample shows some 40,000 clones, roughly four fifths of them seen only once. The specimen was peripheral blood mononuclear cells (PBMCs), collected at baseline. The V gene is TRBV19, the J gene TRBJ2-6; 8 bases are shared with TRBD1. This TCR came from a human donor with classical Hodgkin lymphoma. CDR3 DNA: TGTGCCAGTAGTCCGGGACAGGCGTCTGGGGCCAACGTCCTGACTTTC. Its protein is CASSPGQASGANVLTF.